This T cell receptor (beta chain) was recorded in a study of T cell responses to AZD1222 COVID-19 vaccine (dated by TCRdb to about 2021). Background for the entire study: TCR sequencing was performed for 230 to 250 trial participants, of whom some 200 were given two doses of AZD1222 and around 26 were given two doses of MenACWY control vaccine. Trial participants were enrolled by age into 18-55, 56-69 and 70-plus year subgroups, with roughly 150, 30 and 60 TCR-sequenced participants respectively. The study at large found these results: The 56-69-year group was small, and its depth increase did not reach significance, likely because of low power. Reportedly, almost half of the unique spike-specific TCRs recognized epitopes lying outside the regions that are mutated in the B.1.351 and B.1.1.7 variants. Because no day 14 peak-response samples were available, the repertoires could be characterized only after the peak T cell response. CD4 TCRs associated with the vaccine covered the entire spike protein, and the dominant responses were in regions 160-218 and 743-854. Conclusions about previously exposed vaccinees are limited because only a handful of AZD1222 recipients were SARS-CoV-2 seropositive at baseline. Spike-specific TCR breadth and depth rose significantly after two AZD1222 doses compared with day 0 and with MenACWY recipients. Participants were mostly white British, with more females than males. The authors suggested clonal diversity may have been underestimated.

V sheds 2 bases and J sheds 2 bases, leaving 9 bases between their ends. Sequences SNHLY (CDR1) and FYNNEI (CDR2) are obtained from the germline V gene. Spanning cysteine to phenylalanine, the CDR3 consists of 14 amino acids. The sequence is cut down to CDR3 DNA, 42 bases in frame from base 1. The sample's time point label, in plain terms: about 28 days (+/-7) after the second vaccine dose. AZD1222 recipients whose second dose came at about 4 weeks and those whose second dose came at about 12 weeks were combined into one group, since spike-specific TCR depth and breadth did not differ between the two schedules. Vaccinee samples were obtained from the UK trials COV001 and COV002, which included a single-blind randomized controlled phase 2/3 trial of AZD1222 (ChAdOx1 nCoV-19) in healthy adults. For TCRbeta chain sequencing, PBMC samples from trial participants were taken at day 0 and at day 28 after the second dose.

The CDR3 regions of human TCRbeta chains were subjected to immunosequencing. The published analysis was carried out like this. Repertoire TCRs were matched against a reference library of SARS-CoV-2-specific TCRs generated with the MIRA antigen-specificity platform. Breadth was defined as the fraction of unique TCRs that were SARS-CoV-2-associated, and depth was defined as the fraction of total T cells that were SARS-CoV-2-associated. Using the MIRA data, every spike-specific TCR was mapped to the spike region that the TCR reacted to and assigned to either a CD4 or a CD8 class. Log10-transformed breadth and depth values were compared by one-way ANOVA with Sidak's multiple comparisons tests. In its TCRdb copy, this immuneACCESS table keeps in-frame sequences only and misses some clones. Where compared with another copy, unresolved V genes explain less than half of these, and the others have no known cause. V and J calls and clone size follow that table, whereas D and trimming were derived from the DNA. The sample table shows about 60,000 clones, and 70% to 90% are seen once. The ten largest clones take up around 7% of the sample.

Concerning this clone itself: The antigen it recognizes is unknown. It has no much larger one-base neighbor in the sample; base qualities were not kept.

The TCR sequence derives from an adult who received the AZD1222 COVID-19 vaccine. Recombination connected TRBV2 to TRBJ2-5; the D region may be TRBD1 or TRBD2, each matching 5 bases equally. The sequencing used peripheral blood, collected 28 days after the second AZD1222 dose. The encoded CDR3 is CASSERGAQETQYF. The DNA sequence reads TGTGCCAGCAGTGAACGGGGCGCACAAGAGACCCAGTACTTC.